The 16 T cell receptor beta chains given below trace back to one sample, sequenced in a study of blood T cell repertoires in COVID-19. Repertoires were generated with immunoSEQ multiplex PCR, while TCRdb's copy carries only in-frame clones and drops some. The data hold nearly 110,000 clones, with 84% observed a single time. The source material was peripheral blood. Receptors originate from a human donor in a cohort sampled during active COVID-19.

The J gene is TRBJ1-1, the V gene TRBV12-3 or TRBV12-4; D not certain. V was shortened by 4 bases and J by 1 base, with 4 bases between the two germline ends. The CDR3 is made up of 12 amino acids. CDR3 nucleotides: TGTGCCAGCAGTTCATGGAACACTGAAGCTTTCTTT. This encodes CASSSWNTEAFF.

The chain carries TRBV7-9 and TRBJ2-1; D may be TRBD2 (6 bases). CDR3 size: 14 residues. The germline V and J ends were trimmed by 4 bases and 3 bases, with 10 bases remaining between them. The germline CDR1 and CDR2 sequences are SEHNR and FQNEAQ (reference sequence). The CDR3 DNA is TGTGCCAGCAGCTCTAAGGACTACTACAATGAGCAGTTCTTC. This codes for CASSSKDYYNEQFF.

V gene TRBV11-2 combines with J gene TRBJ2-2; D is possibly TRBD2 (6 bases). Germline V CDR1 and CDR2: SGHAT, FQNNGV. V lost 1 base and J 4 bases, leaving 13 bases between the germline ends. The CDR3 runs 16 residues. Here the CDR3 reads CASSLVGGAGTGELFF. CDR3 nucleotides: TGTGCCAGCAGCTTAGTGGGGGGAGCGGGCACCGGGGAGCTGTTTTTT.

In this sample, this clone turned up a few times. V is TRBV11-3 and J is TRBJ1-1; D unresolved. Trimming stripped 1 base from V and 1 base from J, with 4 bases between. The V gene's germline CDR1 is SGHNT and CDR2 YENEEA. The CDR3 is 13 residues long. This CDR3 is CASSLGGNTEAFF. The CDR3 DNA is TGTGCCAGCAGCTTAGGAGGGAACACTGAAGCTTTCTTT.

V usage is TRBV2 and J usage is TRBJ1-1, with D possibly TRBD1 on 6 matching bases. The CDR3 totals 14 residues. Trimming took 6 bases from V and 1 from J, leaving 12 bases between them. Germline CDR1 reads SNHLY; CDR2 reads FYNNEI. The DNA for the CDR3 is TGTGCCAGCAGGGGCGCACAGGGGAACACTGAAGCTTTCTTT. It translates to CASRGAQGNTEAFF.

The gene calls are TRBV25-1 and TRBJ2-2; no clear D gene. The V gene's germline CDR1 is MGHDK and CDR2 SYGVNS. V lost 0 bases, J lost 3 bases, and 8 bases lay in between. The CDR3 has 15 residues. The CDR3 DNA reads TGTGCCAGCAGTGAATACTATAAAGACACCGGGGAGCTGTTTTTT. Translating gives CASSEYYKDTGELFF.

This clone was recorded only once. Written as DNA, the CDR3 is TGTGCCAGCAGACGACTAGCGGGAGCCAATGAGCAGTTCTTC. Translated, it gives CASRRLAGANEQFF. This sequence joins TRBV6-5 and TRBJ2-1, with 12 bases aligning to TRBD2. V shed 6 bases, J shed 6 bases, and the junction held 3 bases outside the gene matches. Germline V gene data show CDR1 as MNHEY and CDR2 as SVGAGI. CDR3 length: 14 amino acids.

The chain has TRBV9 and TRBJ2-7, with 11 bases aligning to TRBD2. Germline CDR1 SGDLS, CDR2 YYNGEE. The trim removed 3 bases at V and 0 bases at J, leaving 2 bases unmatched. This CDR3 has 15 amino acids. The CDR3 DNA reads as TGTGCCAGCAGCGGAACTAGCGGGAGCTCCTACGAGCAGTACTTC. Residues: CASSGTSGSSYEQYF.

This chain uses TRBV6-5 with TRBJ2-1, with 7 bases fitting TRBD1. CDR3 length: 14 residues. V lost 5 bases, J lost 4 bases, and 5 bases stayed unmatched. Germline CDR1 is MNHEY and CDR2 is SVGAGI. CDR3 amino acids: CASSTGETYNEQFF. The CDR3 DNA reads as TGTGCCAGCAGTACAGGGGAGACATACAATGAGCAGTTCTTC.

A word on this clone: At one boundary the junction diverges from the germline segment, which might be a read error. The CDR3 sequence is CASSLAGLEMF. The CDR3 coding sequence is TGTGCCAGCAGCTTAGCGGGACTCGAAATGTTC. The chain carries TRBV7-2 and TRBJ2-7, with a weak D call TRBD2 (6 bases). The CDR3 covers 11 residues. Germline CDR1 reads SGHTA; CDR2 reads FQGNSA. Combining the CDR3 with reference TRBV7-2 and TRBJ2-7 gives the whole variable domain GAGVSQSPSNKVTEKGKDVELRCDPISGHTALYWYRQSLGQGLEFLIYFQGNSAPDKSGLPSDRFSAERTGGSVSTLTIQRTQQEDSAVYLCASSLAGLEMFGPGTRLTVT.

CDR3: CASSRTGGYEQYF. CDR3 sequence (DNA): TGTGCCAGCAGCCGGACAGGGGGTTACGAGCAGTACTTC. The chain joins TRBV12-3 or TRBV12-4 to TRBJ2-7; 10 bases align to TRBD1. J was trimmed by 4 bases and V by 6 bases; bases with no gene match: 3. There are 13 residues in the CDR3.

The chain employs TRBV7-3 and TRBJ2-5; TRBD1 aligns across 8 bases. The CDR3 has 14 amino acids. The ends lost 3 bases at V and 2 bases at J; junction bases unmatched: 2. The germline V gene has CDR1 SGHTA and CDR2 FQGTGA. CDR3 sequence: CASSFQGAQETQYF. The CDR3 DNA sequence: TGTGCCAGCAGCTTTCAGGGGGCTCAAGAGACCCAGTACTTC.

The rearrangement joins TRBV5-5 to TRBJ2-1; 8 bases agree with TRBD2. The V and J ends lost 1 base and 5 bases, in that order; junction bases with no gene match: 5. The CDR3 covers 15 residues. CDR1 is SGHKS and CDR2 is YYEKEE in the germline V gene (reference sequence). The CDR3 loop reads CASSLFAGGHNEQFF. The CDR3, as DNA: TGTGCCAGCAGCTTGTTTGCGGGGGGTCACAATGAGCAGTTCTTC.

The V gene is TRBV6-2 or TRBV6-3, the J gene TRBJ1-1; D uncertain. The CDR3 extends over 12 amino acids. From germline, CDR1 is MNHEY and CDR2 SVGEGT. Trimming stripped 2 bases from V and 5 bases from J, with 6 bases between. This CDR3 reads CASSYERTEAFF. Here the CDR3 DNA reads TGTGCCAGCAGTTACGAGAGGACTGAAGCTTTCTTT.

Only a few counts were recorded for this clone. This chain joins TRBV7-8 and TRBJ1-1, with no clear D. Germline CDR1 SGHVS, CDR2 FQNEAQ. The CDR3 spans 15 residues. V lost 5 bases and J 0 bases, leaving 13 bases between the germline ends. CDR3 residues: CASSPGLLMNTEAFF. CDR3 DNA: TGTGCCAGCAGCCCGGGGTTATTGATGAACACTGAAGCTTTCTTT.

The chain has TRBV19 and TRBJ1-1; the D gene is possibly TRBD1 (6 bases). V lost 4 bases to trimming and J lost 1 base, with 7 bases between them. CDR1 and CDR2 from the germline V gene are LNHDA and SQIVND (reference sequence). This CDR3 has 13 amino acids. The CDR3: CASSKDRNTEAFF. The CDR3 bases are TGTGCCAGTAGTAAGGACAGGAACACTGAAGCTTTCTTT.